This T cell receptor beta chain was identified in a study of CD8+CD57+ T cells in acquired aplastic anemia. In the study overall: Quantities of DNA derived from sorted CD4+ and CD8+ cells averaged around 3 ug. Study-wide findings and caveats: The same twenty-nine CD8+ CDR3 sequences occurred in patients and in controls.

A word on this clonotype: Antigen: not known. Germline is not matched at one junction end, which may reflect a read error.

By flow cytometry, patients selected for sequencing had shown an expansion of CD8+CD57+ cells. Untreated patients provided the blood samples, with no therapy given before sampling. CDR3 and TCR beta VDJ profiling relied on genomic DNA as the template. TCRdb called the reads again in MiXCR, with one record for every CDR3 protein. The table includes 170,000 or so distinct CDR3 sequences, around 48% detected once. The CDR3 consists of 14 residues. CDR1 and CDR2 (germline): MDHEN, SYDVKM. The chain combines TRBV28 with TRBJ2-7; unclear D gene. The sequencing sample was made of sorted CD4+, CD8+, or CD8+CD57+ T cells (not recorded which) from PBMCs. This TCR was sampled from a human donor with aplastic anemia. CDR3 coding DNA: TGTGCCGGCAGTCCCCAGGTTCAACCCTACGAGCAGTACTTC. It specifies CAGSPQVQPYEQYF.